Reported below is one TCR beta chain. This record comes from a study of blood T cell repertoires in COVID-19. Overall study context: Spain, Italy and the United States supplied samples that represented acute and convalescent COVID-19. T cells, B-cell-depleted T cells, or PBMCs supplied cDNA or gDNA.

In the original processing: Cell counts per sample came from amplifying reference gene primers. Sequencing used immunoSEQ multiplex PCR; TCRdb keeps in-frame clones, though not all of them. From that table come the V and J calls and clone size; the DNA was used to work out D and trimming. The sample has tens of thousands of clones; 81% are singletons. Recruited during active infection, patients (from Seattle) were subsequently followed longitudinally. This CDR3 comprises 13 residues. Germline V gene sequence: CDR1 GTSNPN, CDR2 SVGIG (reference sequence). The ends were cut back, 1 base at V and 4 bases at J, with 10 bases in the middle.

This receptor was taken from a woman of 80 years or more with COVID-19, enrolled during active disease. The material sequenced was peripheral blood. The chain joins TRBV30 to TRBJ1-2; no clear D. CDR3 loop: CAWSGGFGYGYTF. CDR3 coding DNA: TGTGCCTGGAGTGGAGGTTTTGGCTATGGCTACACCTTC.